A selection of T cell receptor beta chains follows, all from one sample in a study of identifying expanded T cells in peripheral blood. TCRdb's copy holds only in-frame clones and misses some; the assay was immunoSEQ multiplex PCR. The sample lists 75,000 to 95,000 clones, about 91% seen once, with 2.5% to 3% in the top ten. The sample consisted of blood. Source of these receptors: a person aged 18 to 70 in good health. Both conserved end residues are part of each CDR3. The D gene is left open where the match is weak. Some rows have no size entry. The others give once, few or many, or a class for an expanded clone.

clone size: NA; V gene: TRBV7-2; J gene: TRBJ1-2; D gene: NA; CDR3 DNA: TGTGCCAGCAGCTTAGATCGGGTTACTAACTATGGCTACACCTTC; CDR3 protein: CASSLDRVTNYGYTF
clone size: NA; V gene: TRBV7-9; J gene: TRBJ2-1; D gene: TRBD2; CDR3 DNA: TGTGCCAGCAGCCTGGCTAGCGGGGGCAATGAGCAGTTCTTC; CDR3 protein: CASSLASGGNEQFF
clone size: NA; V gene: TRBV11-3; J gene: TRBJ2-1; D gene: TRBD2; CDR3 DNA: TGTGCCAGCAGCTTAGACTCTGGACTAGACTATGAGCAGTTCTTC; CDR3 protein: CASSLDSGLDYEQFF
clone size: NA; V gene: TRBV28; J gene: TRBJ2-1; D gene: NA; CDR3 DNA: TGTGCCAGCAGTGAGAGGAAGACTTACAATGAGCAGTTCTTC; CDR3 protein: CASSERKTYNEQFF
clone size: NA; V gene: TRBV19; J gene: TRBJ2-2; D gene: NA; CDR3 DNA: TGTGCCAGTAAAAATACAGAATATAACACCGGGGAGCTGTTTTTT; CDR3 protein: CASKNTEYNTGELFF
clone size: NA; V gene: TRBV5-1; J gene: TRBJ2-3; D gene: NA; CDR3 DNA: TGCGCCAGCAGGCAGTCTGGGAGCACAGATACGCAGTATTTT; CDR3 protein: CASRQSGSTDTQYF
clone size: NA; V gene: TRBV28; J gene: TRBJ2-7; D gene: TRBD1; CDR3 DNA: TGTGCCAGCAGTCCCTCCGGGACAGGGGGTTACGAGCAGTACTTC; CDR3 protein: CASSPSGTGGYEQYF
clone size: NA; V gene: TRBV18; J gene: TRBJ2-2; D gene: NA; CDR3 DNA: TGTGCCAGCTCACCACCGTCTTCTGGGCCCTTGAACACCGGGGAGCTGTTTTTT; CDR3 protein: CASSPPSSGPLNTGELFF
clone size: NA; V gene: TRBV2; J gene: TRBJ1-1; D gene: NA; CDR3 DNA: TGTGCCAGCCTATATGGGGGCACTGAAGCTTTCTTT; CDR3 protein: CASLYGGTEAFF
clone size: NA; V gene: TRBV18; J gene: TRBJ1-2; D gene: NA; CDR3 DNA: TGTGCCAGCTCAAATTCAGAACAAGGCTACACCTTC; CDR3 protein: CASSNSEQGYTF
clone size: NA; V gene: TRBV28; J gene: TRBJ2-7; D gene: NA; CDR3 DNA: TGTGCCAGCAGTTCTCTAGTCCCGTACGAGCAGCACTTC; CDR3 protein: CASSSLVPYEQHF
clone size: NA; V gene: TRBV5-5; J gene: TRBJ2-7; D gene: NA; CDR3 DNA: TGTGCCAGCAGCTTGGCCCCCGACTTTTTCGAGCAGTACTTC; CDR3 protein: CASSLAPDFFEQYF
clone size: NA; V gene: TRBV19; J gene: TRBJ2-1; D gene: TRBD2; CDR3 DNA: TGTGCCAGTAGTATGGCGGGGGGTCGTAATGAGCAGTTCTTC; CDR3 protein: CASSMAGGRNEQFF
clone size: NA; V gene: TRBV7-2; J gene: TRBJ1-3; D gene: NA; CDR3 DNA: TGTGCCAGCAGCTTAGAAGTTACAGGGGGAAACACCATATATTTT; CDR3 protein: CASSLEVTGGNTIYF
clone size: NA; V gene: TRBV4-2; J gene: TRBJ2-3; D gene: NA; CDR3 DNA: TGTGCCAGCAGCCAAGATGGTAATCCTAGCACAGATACGCAGTATTTT; CDR3 protein: CASSQDGNPSTDTQYF
clone size: NA; V gene: TRBV6-6; J gene: TRBJ2-5; D gene: NA; CDR3 DNA: TGTGCCAGCAGCGAACAAGAGACCCAGTACTTC; CDR3 protein: CASSEQETQYF
clone size: NA; V gene: TRBV7-2; J gene: TRBJ2-7; D gene: NA; CDR3 DNA: TGTGCCAGCAGCTTAGGGGCAGGAAGCGAGCAGTACTTC; CDR3 protein: CASSLGAGSEQYF
clone size: NA; V gene: TRBV11-1; J gene: TRBJ2-7; D gene: NA; CDR3 DNA: TGTGCCAGCAGCTTAATAGACTCTGGGATTAGCTCCTACGAGCAGTACTTC; CDR3 protein: CASSLIDSGISSYEQYF
clone size: NA; V gene: TRBV10-3; J gene: TRBJ2-3; D gene: TRBD2; CDR3 DNA: TGTGCCATCAGTGGGGGACTAGCGGGGGAAAGCACAGATACGCAGTATTTT; CDR3 protein: CAISGGLAGESTDTQYF
clone size: NA; V gene: TRBV6-5; J gene: TRBJ1-5; D gene: NA; CDR3 DNA: TGTGCCAGCAGTTACTCTGCGAATCAGCCCCAGCATTTT; CDR3 protein: CASSYSANQPQHF
clone size: NA; V gene: TRBV5-4; J gene: TRBJ2-4; D gene: NA; CDR3 DNA: TGTGCCAGCAGCTTGGGACCGCAAAACATTCAGTACTTC; CDR3 protein: CASSLGPQNIQYF
clone size: NA; V gene: TRBV2; J gene: TRBJ2-7; D gene: NA; CDR3 DNA: TGTGCCAGCAGTGTAGGAGTTCAGCAGTACTTC; CDR3 protein: CASSVGVQQYF
clone size: NA; V gene: TRBV19; J gene: TRBJ1-1; D gene: NA; CDR3 DNA: TGTGCCAGTAGTTTAAGGGTGGGGGATCCTGAAGCTTTCTTT; CDR3 protein: CASSLRVGDPEAFF
clone size: NA; V gene: TRBV2; J gene: TRBJ2-3; D gene: NA; CDR3 DNA: TGTGCCAGCAGTGGGTGGTCAAGCAGGCAAGATACGCAGTATTTT; CDR3 protein: CASSGWSSRQDTQYF
clone size: NA; V gene: TRBV7-8; J gene: TRBJ2-1; D gene: TRBD2; CDR3 DNA: TGTGCCAGCAGCCTAGCGGTAAGCTCCTACAATGAGCAGTTCTTC; CDR3 protein: CASSLAVSSYNEQFF
clone size: NA; V gene: TRBV7-2; J gene: TRBJ2-7; D gene: TRBD2; CDR3 DNA: TGTGCCAGCAGCCGCGTTTCTGCGGGACTATATCACGAGCAGTACTTC; CDR3 protein: CASSRVSAGLYHEQYF
clone size: once; V gene: TRBV27; J gene: TRBJ2-3; D gene: TRBD1; CDR3 DNA: TGTGCCAGCAGTTTATGGACAGGGGGGTTAGATACGCAGTATTTT; CDR3 protein: CASSLWTGGLDTQYF
clone size: NA; V gene: TRBV7-2; J gene: TRBJ2-3; D gene: TRBD2; CDR3 DNA: TGTGCCAGCAGCCTAGGCGGGAGCCCAGATACGCAGTATTTT; CDR3 protein: CASSLGGSPDTQYF